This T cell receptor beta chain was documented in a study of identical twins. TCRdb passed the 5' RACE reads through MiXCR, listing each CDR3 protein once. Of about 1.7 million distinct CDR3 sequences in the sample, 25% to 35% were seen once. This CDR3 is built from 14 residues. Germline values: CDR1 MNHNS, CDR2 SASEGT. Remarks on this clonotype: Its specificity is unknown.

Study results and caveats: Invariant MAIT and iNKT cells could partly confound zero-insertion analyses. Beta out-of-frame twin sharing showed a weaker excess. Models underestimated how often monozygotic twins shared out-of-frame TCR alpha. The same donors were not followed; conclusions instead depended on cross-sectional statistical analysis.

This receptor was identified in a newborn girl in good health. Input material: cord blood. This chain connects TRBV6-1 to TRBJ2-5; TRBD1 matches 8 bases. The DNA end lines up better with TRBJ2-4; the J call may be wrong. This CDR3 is CASSSRDRSNIQYF. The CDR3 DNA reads TGTGCCAGCAGTTCCCGGGACAGGTCAAACATTCAGTACTTC.